This T cell receptor beta chain was retrieved from a study of ipilimumab plus nivolumab after autologous stem cell transplantation. Study-level findings and limits: TCR repertoire, Treg phenotype and gut microbiota reportedly support more study of this approach.

This table comes from immunoSEQ multiplex PCR, and its TCRdb copy is limited to in-frame clones, with some not included. The top ten hold approximately 0.92% of the sample, which has roughly 40,000 clones, 80% to 95% seen once. For this clone: What it binds is not known.

Patients got ipilimumab 1 mg/kg beginning 14 to 28 days post-transplant. J gave up 5 bases and V 1 base, and 11 bases lay outside the gene matches. The CDR3 spans 18 residues. CDR1 and CDR2 (germline): SGHTA, FQGNSA. The chain has TRBV7-2 and TRBJ2-5, with 12 nucleotides matching TRBD2. The sample here was PBMCs, taken in a trial of ipilimumab plus nivolumab as post-transplant consolidation. The sequence was obtained from a male donor with multiple myeloma. CDR3 coding DNA: TGTGCCAGCAGCTTAGGGCTAGCGGGGGGGCCGACGTTGGAGACCCAGTACTTC. Translating gives CASSLGLAGGPTLETQYF.